Each of the 4 T cell receptor beta chains below was sequenced from the same sample in a study of T cells after posttransplantation cyclophosphamide. Sequencing used immunoSEQ multiplex PCR; TCRdb keeps in-frame clones, though not all of them. Sampling found approximately 6,200 clones, none seen once. Treatment was busulfan-fludarabine conditioning, a marrow graft, and cyclophosphamide on days +3 and +4. The material sequenced was PBMCs, taken after an allogeneic stem cell transplant with post-transplant cyclophosphamide. All receptors derive from a male patient in his 30s who received an allogeneic stem cell transplant from an unrelated donor, was CMV-positive, and had acute and chronic GVHD. A subset of T cells may come from the graft donor.

This clone has a count of ten or more. This chain joins TRBV10-3 and TRBJ2-7, with D possibly TRBD2 on 6 matching bases. CDR3 length equals 15 residues. From germline, CDR1 is ENHRY and CDR2 SYGVKD. V was trimmed by 2 bases and J by 2 bases, leaving 13 bases between them. CDR3 DNA: TGTGCCATCAGTGAGGGGGCGGGGAGACCCTACGAGCAGTACTTC. Translation: CAISEGAGRPYEQYF.

This clone was observed a few times. The gene calls are TRBV19 and TRBJ2-4; tentatively, D is TRBD2 (7 bases). The CDR3 loop spans 14 amino acids. Per the germline V gene, CDR1 is LNHDA and CDR2 is SQIVND (reference sequence). Trimming took 7 bases from V and 8 from J, leaving 18 bases between them. CDR3 DNA sequence: TGTGCCAGTAAGGAGGGGGGAGGGAATGACATTCAGTACTTC. Protein product: CASKEGGGNDIQYF.

This clone was picked up many times. The J gene is TRBJ2-5, the V gene TRBV7-2, with 7 bases aligning to TRBD2. Trimming removed 4 bases from V and 4 bases from J; junction bases left unmatched: 15. There are 17 residues in the CDR3. Germline CDR1 reads SGHTA; CDR2 reads FQGNSA. The CDR3 loop reads CASSSAPSGDGGETQYF. The CDR3 region has the DNA TGTGCCAGCAGCTCTGCCCCTAGCGGAGACGGGGGAGAGACCCAGTACTTC. The whole variable domain, filled in from reference TRBV7-2 and TRBJ2-5, reads GAGVSQSPSNKVTEKGKDVELRCDPISGHTALYWYRQSLGQGLEFLIYFQGNSAPDKSGLPSDRFSAERTGGSVSTLTIQRTQQEDSAVYLCASSSAPSGDGGETQYFGPGTRLLVL.

This clone has ten or more counts. A read error may produce the germline difference seen at one junction end. The V gene is TRBV7-7, the J gene TRBJ2-7; 7 bases line up with TRBD1. CDR3 size: 14 residues. Germline values: CDR1 SSHAT, CDR2 FNYEAQ (reference sequence). CDR3 loop: CASSSQGVGDEQYF. In DNA form, the CDR3 reads TGTGCTAGCAGCTCTCAGGGGGTAGGGGACGAGCAGTACTTC. The full variable domain, completed using reference TRBV7-7 and TRBJ2-7, is GAGVSQSPRYKVTKRGQDVTLRCDPISSHATLYWYQQALGQGPEFLTYFNYEAQPDKSGLPSDRFSAERPEGSISTLTIQRTEQRDSAMYRCASSSQGVGDEQYFGPGTRLTVT.